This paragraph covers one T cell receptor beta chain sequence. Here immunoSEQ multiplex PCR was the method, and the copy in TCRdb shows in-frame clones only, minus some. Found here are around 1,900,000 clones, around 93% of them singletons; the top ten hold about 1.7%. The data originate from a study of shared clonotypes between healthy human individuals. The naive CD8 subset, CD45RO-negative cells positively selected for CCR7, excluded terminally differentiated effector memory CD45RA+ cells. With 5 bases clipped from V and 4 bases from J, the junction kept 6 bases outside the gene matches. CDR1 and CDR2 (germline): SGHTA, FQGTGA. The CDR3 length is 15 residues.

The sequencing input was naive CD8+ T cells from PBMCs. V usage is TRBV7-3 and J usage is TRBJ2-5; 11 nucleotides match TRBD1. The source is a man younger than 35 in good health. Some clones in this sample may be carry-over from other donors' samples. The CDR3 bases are TGTGCCAGCAGCGCCGGGACAGGGGGTTTAGAGACCCAGTACTTC. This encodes CASSAGTGGLETQYF.